Below are 14 T cell receptor beta chains sequenced from a single sample in a study of shared clonotypes between healthy human individuals. Data came from immunoSEQ multiplex PCR; TCRdb stores just in-frame clones and leaves some out. The sample shows about 2,500,000 clones, more than 90% of them seen only once. Sequenced sample: naive CD4+ T cells sorted from blood. The subset denotes: CD45RA+ positively selected. The receptor set was obtained from a young man in good health.

The chain carries TRBV4-3 and TRBJ1-1; the D is unclear. Trimming pared 0 bases from V and 1 base from J, leaving 6 bases between. The germline V gene has CDR1 LGHNA and CDR2 YSLEER. The CDR3 contains 14 residues. In DNA, the CDR3 is TGCGCCAGCAGCCAAGATAGGCAGAACACTGAAGCTTTCTTT. Translating gives CASSQDRQNTEAFF.

The J gene is TRBJ2-1, the V gene TRBV9; 11 bases align to TRBD2. This CDR3 region has 17 residues. V trimming: 3 bases; J trimming: 8 bases; junction bases outside the gene matches: 13. Germline CDR1 SGDLS, CDR2 YYNGEE. Written as DNA, the CDR3 is TGTGCCAGCAGCGAGCTAGCGGGGGGTTTAGTAAACGATGAGCAGTTCTTC. Amino acid sequence: CASSELAGGLVNDEQFF. The full variable domain, completed using reference TRBV9 and TRBJ2-1, is DSGVTQTPKHLITATGQRVTLRCSPRSGDLSVYWYQQSLDQGLQFLIQYYNGEERAKGNILERFSAQQFPDLHSELNLSSLELGDSALYFCASSELAGGLVNDEQFFGPGTRLTVL.

The J gene is TRBJ2-1, the V gene TRBV27, with TRBD2 identical over 12 bases. There are 16 residues in the CDR3. V shed 7 bases and J 5 bases; nucleotides not matched to a gene: 9. Germline values: CDR1 MNHEY, CDR2 SMNVEV (reference sequence). The CDR3 loop is CASTTIRLAGDNEQFF. The CDR3 region has the DNA TGTGCCAGCACTACAATCAGACTAGCGGGAGACAATGAGCAGTTCTTC.

This clone was recorded only once. Other DNA sequences of this sample code for an identical CDR3. The V gene is TRBV2, the J gene TRBJ2-7; D possibly corresponds to TRBD1 (7 bases). Trimming stripped 1 base from V and 3 bases from J, with 10 bases between. CDR1 and CDR2 (germline): SNHLY, FYNNEI. This CDR3 region has 14 residues. The CDR3 loop is CASSEDRGGYEQYF. CDR3 in DNA: TGTGCCAGCAGTGAAGACAGGGGAGGCTACGAGCAGTACTTC.

Only one count was recorded for this clone. In DNA form, the CDR3 reads TGTGCCATCAGTGACAGGGCCCAATATGGCTACACCTTC. Its translation: CAISDRAQYGYTF. The genes are TRBV10-3 and TRBJ1-2, with a weak D call TRBD1 (5 bases). Germline CDR1 ENHRY, CDR2 SYGVKD. The CDR3 extends over 13 amino acids. Trimming cost V 3 bases and J 5 bases, with 10 bases left between them.

This chain uses TRBV28 with TRBJ2-7; 7 bases are shared with TRBD1. Trimming removed 8 bases from V and 3 bases from J; junction bases left unmatched: 7. The germline gives CDR1 MDHEN, CDR2 SYDVKM. The CDR3 runs to 13 residues. CDR3 amino acids: CASRTGLVYEQYF. CDR3 in DNA: TGTGCCAGCCGGACAGGCCTAGTCTACGAGCAGTACTTC.

V and J are TRBV5-1 and TRBJ2-1; D could derive from TRBD1 or TRBD2 (5 bases each). Trimming removed 7 bases from V and 10 bases from J, with 15 bases in between. This CDR3 is 12 amino acids long. Germline V gene lookup returns CDR1 SGHRS and CDR2 YFSETQ. The CDR3, as DNA: TGCGCCAGCGCGCCGGGGCTCCGGGAGCAGTTCTTC. The encoded protein is CASAPGLREQFF.

The V and J genes are TRBV11-2 and TRBJ2-5; TRBD2 matches at 9 bases. J gave up 5 bases and V 4 bases, and 11 bases lay outside the gene matches. Germline V gives CDR1 SGHAT, CDR2 FQNNGV. The CDR3 is 16 residues long. The CDR3 region is CASSSAGGLEGETQYF. Here the CDR3 DNA reads TGTGCCAGCAGCTCAGCGGGAGGTTTAGAGGGGGAGACCCAGTACTTC.

This chain connects TRBV5-4 to TRBJ1-2; 8 bases line up with TRBD1. This CDR3 is 16 amino acids long. J lost 2 bases, V lost 1 base, and 7 bases had no gene match. Looked up from germline, CDR1 is SGHNT and CDR2 is YYREEE (reference sequence). CDR3 sequence: CASSLPGGVGNYGYTF. CDR3 sequence (DNA): TGTGCCAGCAGCTTGCCAGGGGGCGTTGGCAACTATGGCTACACCTTC.

The V call is TRBV5-1, the J call TRBJ2-5; D is perhaps TRBD1 (6 bases). This CDR3 is 17 amino acids long. CDR1 is SGHRS and CDR2 is YFSETQ in the germline V gene. The V gene lost 4 bases and the J gene lost 5 bases, with 24 bases spanning the gap. The CDR3 DNA reads as TGCGCCAGCAGCGGACAGTCAGGGTCCCCCGGTGGGGAGACCCAGTACTTC. It specifies CASSGQSGSPGGETQYF.

With respect to this clone: A junction end diverges from the germline sequence, so it may reflect a read error. The rearrangement joins TRBV7-7 to TRBJ2-7; D gene uncertain. Germline V CDR1 and CDR2: SSHAT, FNYEAQ (reference sequence). The CDR3 runs to 15 residues. The CDR3 bases are TGTGCTAGCAGCTTAGGGTCCAAAGGGCGTTACGAGCAGTACTTC. Translation gives CASSLGSKGRYEQYF. Filled out from reference TRBV7-7 and TRBJ2-7, the complete variable domain reads GAGVSQSPRYKVTKRGQDVTLRCDPISSHATLYWYQQALGQGPEFLTYFNYEAQPDKSGLPSDRFSAERPEGSISTLTIQRTEQRDSAMYRCASSLGSKGRYEQYFGPGTRLTVT.

This clone was recorded once. The J gene is TRBJ2-7, the V gene TRBV27, with D possibly TRBD2 on 6 matching bases. This CDR3 is 15 amino acids long. With 4 bases removed from V and 0 bases from J, the gap between germline ends came to 13 bases. Per the germline V gene, CDR1 is MNHEY and CDR2 is SMNVEV (reference sequence). The CDR3 loop reads CASSYWSGSSYEQYF. CDR3 in DNA: TGTGCCAGCAGTTACTGGAGCGGGTCCTCCTACGAGCAGTACTTC.

This chain uses TRBV6-6 with TRBJ1-6; unclear D gene. Germline lookup yields CDR1 MNHNY and CDR2 SVGAGI (reference sequence). V was clipped by 4 bases and J by 7 bases, with 14 bases between them. The CDR3 runs 15 residues. The CDR3 region has the DNA TGTGCCAGCAGTTTTACGCCGGGCTCGAATTCACCCCTCCACTTT. Amino acid sequence: CASSFTPGSNSPLHF.

This clone appeared a single time. Other nucleotide sequences from this sample produce the same CDR3. The genes are TRBV2 and TRBJ2-2; D is unclear. The CDR3 is 12 residues long. V dropped 6 bases and J dropped 1 base, with 3 bases sitting between them. Germline lookup yields CDR1 SNHLY and CDR2 FYNNEI. The CDR3, as DNA: TGTGCCAGCAGGGGGAACACCGGGGAGCTGTTTTTT. Translated, it gives CASRGNTGELFF.